Presented here are 10 T cell receptor beta chains from one specimen sequenced in a study of CD8+CD57+ T cells in acquired aplastic anemia. Before being chosen for sequencing, patients had shown CD8+CD57+ cell expansion by flow cytometry. Genomic DNA provided the template from which TCR beta VDJ and CDR3 profiles were obtained. From the reads, TCRdb called clonotypes with MiXCR, one entry per CDR3 protein. Seen here are about 240,000 distinct CDR3 sequences, approximately 50% observed once, and the top ten hold 7.8%. Sequencing was performed on sorted CD4+, CD8+, or CD8+CD57+ T cells (not recorded which) from PBMCs. Source of these receptors: a human donor with aplastic anemia.

The chain couples TRBV15 to TRBJ1-3, with D tentatively TRBD1 (5 bases). V shed 0 bases and J shed 4 bases, with 13 bases lying between them. CDR3 length: 16 residues. CDR1 LNHNV and CDR2 YYDKDF come from the germline V gene (reference sequence). The CDR3 spells CATSRDLEGVGNTIYF. CDR3 sequence (DNA): TGTGCCACCAGCAGAGATCTAGAAGGGGTAGGAAACACCATATATTTT. Based on the CDR3 plus reference TRBV15 and TRBJ1-3, the full variable domain is DAMVIQNPRYQVTQFGKPVTLSCSQTLNHNVMYWYQQKSSQAPKLLFHYYDKDFNNEADTPDNFQSRRPNTSFCFLDIRSPGLGDTAMYLCATSRDLEGVGNTIYFGEGSWLTVV.

The chain combines TRBV6-1 with TRBJ2-7; 9 bases agree with TRBD1. The V and J ends lost 10 bases and 1 base, in that order; junction bases with no gene match: 14. CDR1 and CDR2 (germline): MNHNS, SASEGT. The CDR3 is 16 amino acids. The CDR3 coding sequence is TGTGCCATCAGGACCCAGGGACAGGGCACTTCCTACGAGCAGTACTTC. Encoded protein: CAIRTQGQGTSYEQYF.

This rearrangement joins TRBV4-1 to TRBJ1-2; weak D call: TRBD1 (5 bases). With 3 bases removed from V and 7 bases from J, the gap between germline ends came to 18 bases. In germline, CDR1 is MGHRA, CDR2 YSYEKL. CDR3 length equals 15 residues. This CDR3 is CASSQRGPSGLGYTF. CDR3 DNA sequence: TGCGCCAGCAGCCAGAGGGGTCCTTCGGGGCTTGGCTACACCTTC.

The chain couples TRBV28 to TRBJ1-6; D is perhaps TRBD1 (5 bases). CDR1 and CDR2 from the germline V gene are MDHEN and SYDVKM. Trimming left V 3 bases short and J 2 bases short, with 14 bases between. This CDR3 region has 17 residues. As DNA, the CDR3 is TGTGCCAGCAGTTTGACCTATAAGGGGACCTATAATTCACCCCTCCACTTT. This codes for CASSLTYKGTYNSPLHF.

This clonotype was seen repeatedly, ten times or more. This chain uses TRBV7-9 with TRBJ2-7; 7 bases fit TRBD1. Germline trimming cut 6 bases from V and 7 bases from J; bases unmatched to any gene: 6. The length of the CDR3 is 12 residues. In germline, CDR1 is SEHNR, CDR2 FQNEAQ (reference sequence). This CDR3 reads CASSAGQEEQYF. In DNA, the CDR3 is TGTGCCAGCAGTGCAGGACAGGAAGAGCAGTACTTC.

This clonotype was seen many times. This chain connects TRBV7-8 to TRBJ2-1; unclear D gene. Between the trimmed V and J ends, which lost 2 bases and 3 bases, there was a span of 2 bases. From germline, CDR1 is SGHVS and CDR2 FQNEAQ. This CDR3 has 12 residues. The CDR3 DNA follows: TGTGCCAGCAGCTTAAACTACAATGAGCAGTTCTTC. Translating gives CASSLNYNEQFF.

Only a few counts were recorded for this clonotype. A junction boundary mismatches the germline segment, possibly from a read error. The rearrangement links TRBV7-9 to TRBJ2-7, with TRBD2 identical over 9 bases. This CDR3 contains 13 residues. Germline loops: CDR1 SEHNR, CDR2 FQNEAQ (reference sequence). CDR3 amino acids: CASSLAGYYEQYF. CDR3 DNA sequence: TGTGCCAGCAGCCTAGCGGGATACTACGAGCAGTACTTC.

In its sample, this clonotype was seen many times. The V and J genes are TRBV5-8 and TRBJ2-3; 14 nucleotides line up with TRBD2. The CDR3 runs 17 residues. Germline trimming cut 3 bases from V and 0 bases from J; bases unmatched to any gene: 3. Germline V CDR1 and CDR2: SGHTS, YDEGEE. CDR3 amino acids: CASSSGTSGGSTDTQYF. Written as DNA, the CDR3 is TGTGCCAGCAGCTCCGGGACTAGCGGGGGTAGCACAGATACGCAGTATTTT.

This clonotype was observed a few times. Sequence at one end of the junction differs from germline and may be a read error. The chain employs TRBV6-5 and TRBJ1-2; a possible D gene is TRBD1 (5 bases). The CDR3 length is 10 residues. The V gene's germline CDR1 is MNHEY and CDR2 SVGAGI. CDR3 coding DNA: TGTGCCAGCATACTCCGCCAGGGCGCATTC. It translates to CASILRQGAF.

This clonotype was detected a few times. V and J are TRBV7-2 and TRBJ2-5, with D possibly being TRBD2 (5 bases). Deletions cut 1 base from V and 3 bases from J, with 9 bases between. CDR3 length: 14 amino acids. Looked up from germline, CDR1 is SGHTA and CDR2 is FQGNSA. The CDR3: CASSLVSGKETQYF. DNA for the CDR3: TGTGCCAGCAGCTTAGTGAGCGGAAAAGAGACCCAGTACTTC.